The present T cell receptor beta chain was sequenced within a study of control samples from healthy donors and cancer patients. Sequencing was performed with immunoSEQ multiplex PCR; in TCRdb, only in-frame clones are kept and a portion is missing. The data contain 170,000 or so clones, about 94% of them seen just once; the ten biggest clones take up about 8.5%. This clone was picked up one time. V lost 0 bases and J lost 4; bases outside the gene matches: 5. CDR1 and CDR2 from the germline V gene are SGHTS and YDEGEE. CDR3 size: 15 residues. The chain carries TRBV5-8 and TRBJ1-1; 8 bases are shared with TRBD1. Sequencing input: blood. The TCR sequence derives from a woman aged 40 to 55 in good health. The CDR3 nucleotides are TGTGCCAGCAGCTTGGCGGCAGGGACAGGCACTGAAGCTTTCTTT. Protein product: CASSLAAGTGTEAFF.